The clone carrying this T cell receptor beta chain came up a few times. What it binds is not known. This record belongs to a study of response to subunit inactivated influenza vaccine. General study results and limits: Authors suggested each seasonal influenza vaccination recruits few new T cells.

TCRdb analysed the RT-PCR reads with MiXCR anew, one entry per CDR3 protein. The table includes hundreds of thousands of distinct CDR3 sequences, roughly 25% detected once. V was clipped by 4 bases and J by 6 bases, with 13 bases between them. The CDR3 runs to 14 residues. Germline lookup yields CDR1 SGHDN and CDR2 FVKESK. This sequence originates from a man aged 50 to 59 who received an inactivated influenza vaccine. This sequence joins TRBV14 and TRBJ2-1; D might be TRBD2 (5 bases). The sequences come from CD4+ T cells sorted from PBMCs, collected 4 to 6 days after vaccination. In DNA, the CDR3 is TGTGCCAGCAGCCTTATGGACTCCCGCAATGAGCAGTTCTTC. Encoded protein: CASSLMDSRNEQFF.